This TCR beta chain was identified during a study of post-analysis software for immune sequencing data. About the research overall: Disease courses included relapsing-remitting, secondary progressive and progressive-relapsing multiple sclerosis. Study-level points and caveats: TRBV5-6, TRBV5-1 and TRBV20-1 belonged to a set of a few TRBV segments that were more frequent in patients than controls. Significantly lower normalized Chao1 diversity was found in patients with multiple sclerosis relative to controls. Those samples that were prepared in the same batch co-clustered strongly by F measure.

Remarks on this clonotype: The target antigen is unknown.

The authors incorporated unique molecular identifiers into the TCR beta cDNA libraries. The authors obtained roughly 550,000 cDNA molecules from roughly 1 to 10 million T cells. TCRdb reprocessed the PCR reads via MiXCR and lists one record per CDR3 protein. Counted here are approximately 160,000 distinct CDR3 sequences, 25% to 35% occurring once; the ten biggest clones make up approximately 1.5%. Germline-derived CDR1 and CDR2 are KGHSH and LQKENI. The V gene lost 6 bases and the J gene lost 4 bases, with 18 bases spanning the gap. There are 15 residues in the CDR3. This TCR came from a girl under 18 with multiple sclerosis. What was sequenced was blood. The rearrangement links TRBV18 to TRBJ1-1; D is possibly TRBD1 (6 bases). The CDR3 DNA follows: TGTGCCAGCTCCCAAAAGGGGGAGGGGAGCACTGAAGCTTTCTTT. Translating gives CASSQKGEGSTEAFF.